This T cell receptor (beta chain) was identified during a study of T cell clones after liver transplantation. Using immunoSEQ multiplex PCR, the repertoire was profiled, and TCRdb retains in-frame clones only, with some absent. The table records around 26,000 clones, around two thirds of them present only once. By share, this clone counts as medium-sized. The V and J ends lost 0 bases and 6 bases, in that order; junction bases with no gene match: 4. Germline V gene lookup returns CDR1 SGHAT and CDR2 FQNNGV. The CDR3 has 14 residues. The rearrangement joins TRBV11-2 to TRBJ1-2, with TRBD1 matching over 7 bases. The sample consisted of CD4+ T cells from blood, taken before liver transplant. This TCR was recovered from a human donor who received a liver transplant. Here the CDR3 reads CASSLEQGRDGYTF. The CDR3 coding sequence is TGTGCCAGCAGCTTAGAACAGGGGAGAGATGGCTACACCTTC.